This is a list of T cell receptor beta chains from one sample in a study of graft-versus-host responses after intestinal transplantation. Generated by immunoSEQ multiplex PCR, the TCRdb table keeps only in-frame clones and is missing some. The repertoire holds tens of thousands of clones, with roughly nine tenths as singletons. These receptors are not linked to any known antigen. This sample comprised unstimulated CD8+ T cells sorted from spleen or lymph node cells, obtained before intestinal transplant. The receptor set was obtained from a human donor who received an intestinal transplant. Both conserved end residues are part of each CDR3. D genes are given only for firm matches. Clone size is not always given. Where it is, it says once, few, many or a class for expanded clones.

>TRBV30|TRBD1|TRBJ2-5|-
CAGHRDSQETQYF
TGTGCCGGACACCGGGACAGCCAAGAGACCCAGTACTTC
>TRBV28|-|TRBJ2-7|-
CASTPLQYF
TGTGCCAGCACCCCCCTTCAGTACTTC
>TRBV4-1|-|TRBJ2-7|-
CASSQDLLAYEQYF
TGCGCCAGCAGCCAAGATCTACTAGCCTACGAGCAGTACTTC
>TRBV27|-|TRBJ1-4|-
CASSLSAYLTTNEKLFF
TGTGCCAGCAGTTTATCAGCATATCTCACAACTAATGAAAAACTGTTTTTT
>TRBV29-1|-|TRBJ1-1|-
CSVSVNTEAFF
TGCAGCGTCTCTGTTAACACTGAAGCTTTCTTT
>TRBV29-1|TRBD1|TRBJ2-1|-
CSVEGGQGPLKSSYNEQFF
TGCAGCGTTGAAGGCGGACAGGGGCCGTTAAAGAGCTCCTACAATGAGCAGTTCTTC
>TRBV5-1|-|TRBJ2-7|few
CASSAYPGDYEQYF
TGCGCCAGCAGCGCCTATCCAGGGGACTACGAGCAGTACTTC
>TRBV5-1|-|TRBJ1-1|-
CASSLGGGTEAFF
TGCGCCAGCAGCTTGGGCGGGGGCACTGAAGCTTTCTTT
>TRBV14|-|TRBJ1-1|-
CASSQVREDTEAFF
TGTGCCAGCAGCCAAGTCCGGGAGGACACTGAAGCTTTCTTT
>TRBV13|-|TRBJ2-1|-
CASSVGGNEQFF
TGTGCCAGCAGCGTTGGGGGGAATGAGCAGTTCTTC
>TRBV11-2|-|TRBJ2-7|-
CASSPNPRGYEQYF
TGTGCCAGCAGCCCGAACCCCAGGGGTTACGAGCAGTACTTC
>TRBV9|-|TRBJ2-2|-
CASSIQGTGELFF
TGTGCCAGCAGCATCCAGGGAACCGGGGAGCTGTTTTTT
>TRBV6-1|TRBD2|TRBJ2-1|-
CASSEGAGGRSSYNEQFF
TGTGCCAGCAGTGAAGGGGCGGGCGGGAGGAGCTCCTACAATGAGCAGTTCTTC
>TRBV6-5|-|TRBJ2-7|-
CASSYSLGSEQYF
TGTGCCAGCAGTTACTCCCTGGGCAGCGAGCAGTACTTC
>TRBV29-1|TRBD1|TRBJ2-1|-
CSAGDSLGEQFF
TGCAGCGCCGGGGACAGCCTTGGTGAGCAGTTCTTC
>TRBV20-1|-|TRBJ1-1|few
CSVADNTEAFF
TGCAGTGTGGCGGATAACACTGAAGCTTTCTTT
>TRBV6-1|TRBD1|TRBJ2-7|-
CASITGTGVDEQYF
TGTGCCAGCATCACCGGGACAGGGGTAGACGAGCAGTACTTC
>TRBV6-1|TRBD2|TRBJ2-7|-
CASSEDAREGSYEQYF
TGTGCCAGCAGTGAAGATGCGCGGGAGGGCTCCTACGAGCAGTACTTC
>TRBV15|-|TRBJ1-1|-
CASTPGVDYTEAFF
TGTGCCTCCACGCCGGGGGTAGATTACACTGAAGCTTTCTTT
>TRBV28|-|TRBJ2-3|few
CASSLREFETDTQYF
TGTGCCAGCAGTTTAAGGGAGTTCGAGACAGATACGCAGTATTTT
>TRBV19|TRBD1|TRBJ2-7|-
CASSIVSRGHEQYF
TGTGCCAGTAGTATAGTGAGCAGGGGGCACGAGCAGTACTTC
>TRBV4-1|-|TRBJ2-7|-
CASSQGLAASYEQYF
TGCGCCAGCAGCCAAGGACTTGCCGCCTCCTACGAGCAGTACTTC
>TRBV4-1|TRBD2|TRBJ2-7|-
CASSQGPSGTSYEQYF
TGCGCCAGCAGCCAAGGACCTAGCGGAACTTCCTACGAGCAGTACTTC
>TRBV7-9|TRBD2|TRBJ2-1|-
CASSFIAGMDEQFF
TGTGCCAGCAGCTTCATAGCGGGTATGGATGAGCAGTTCTTC
>TRBV27|-|TRBJ2-4|-
CASSLGRSAVQYF
TGTGCCAGCAGTTTAGGCCGGTCTGCGGTCCAGTACTTC
>TRBV5-4|-|TRBJ2-7|-
CASSVGPEAYEQYF
TGTGCCAGCAGCGTAGGCCCCGAGGCCTACGAGCAGTACTTC